The rows below give T cell receptor beta chains drawn from one sample of a study of blood T cell repertoires in COVID-19. Method: immunoSEQ multiplex PCR; TCRdb's copy keeps in-frame clones and lacks some. The sample lists tens of thousands of clones; approximately 85% were seen once. Sequences were obtained from peripheral blood. Receptor source: a human donor in a cohort sampled during active COVID-19. CDR3s include the opening cysteine and the closing phenylalanine or tryptophan. Fields, in order: D gene, V gene, CDR3 protein. The D gene is left open where the match is weak.

D gene: TRBD2; V gene: TRBV7-2; CDR3 protein: CASSYAGGLNEQFF
D gene: NA; V gene: TRBV30; CDR3 protein: CAWSASNSIPYEQYF
D gene: NA; V gene: TRBV9; CDR3 protein: CASSAYSGQPQHF
D gene: TRBD1; V gene: TRBV11-3; CDR3 protein: CASSLVRGPSTGELFF
D gene: NA; V gene: TRBV7-3; CDR3 protein: CASSLGSGQETQYF
D gene: TRBD1; V gene: TRBV9; CDR3 protein: CASSVIPGGRNEQFF
D gene: NA; V gene: TRBV7-2; CDR3 protein: CASSLGGSRQPQHF
D gene: NA; V gene: TRBV5-6; CDR3 protein: CASRDLRNSPLHF
D gene: TRBD1; V gene: TRBV2; CDR3 protein: CASTWDSSYNEQFF
D gene: TRBD2; V gene: TRBV10-1; CDR3 protein: CASSEGGGWTGELFF
D gene: NA; V gene: TRBV16; CDR3 protein: CASSEERGFEQYF
D gene: TRBD2; V gene: TRBV5-6; CDR3 protein: CASSLVSSGDNEQFF
D gene: NA; V gene: TRBV11-2; CDR3 protein: CASSLDWLQGDTQYF
D gene: NA; V gene: TRBV2; CDR3 protein: CASSGIDSGDTGELFF
D gene: TRBD1; V gene: TRBV5-1; CDR3 protein: CASGTGSMNTEAFF
D gene: NA; V gene: TRBV30; CDR3 protein: CAWSGGANQPQHF
D gene: NA; V gene: TRBV30; CDR3 protein: CAWSIGVSDQPQHF
D gene: NA; V gene: TRBV29-1; CDR3 protein: CSVQMLAGLYGYTF
D gene: TRBD1; V gene: TRBV7-6; CDR3 protein: CASSPDRGQEQYF
D gene: NA; V gene: TRBV7-3; CDR3 protein: CASSTQEDTEAFF
D gene: NA; V gene: TRBV5-1; CDR3 protein: CASSLDVGGSYEQYF
D gene: TRBD1; V gene: TRBV5-4; CDR3 protein: CASSLERQGLETQYF
D gene: NA; V gene: TRBV10-3; CDR3 protein: CAIRSTGELFF
D gene: NA; V gene: TRBV12-3/TRBV12-4; CDR3 protein: CASSSGTGELFF
D gene: TRBD2; V gene: TRBV6-1; CDR3 protein: CASSEYIAGDSYEQYF
D gene: NA; V gene: TRBV19; CDR3 protein: CATARGRRDYNEQFF